One sample yielded the 7 T cell receptor beta chains listed below, sequenced in a study of T cell responses to AZD1222 COVID-19 vaccine. Some clones are missing from TCRdb's copy, which holds only in-frame ones; the method was immunoSEQ multiplex PCR. The sample carries 140,000 to 150,000 clones, approximately 90% recorded once. The sample in question was peripheral blood, obtained on day 0 of AZD1222 vaccination. The receptors were sampled from an adult in good health.

CDR3 sequence (DNA): TGCGCCAGCAGTGAGCTTGGACTAGCGCTGAGCTCCTACGAGCAGTACTTC. Amino acid sequence: CASSELGLALSSYEQYF. This sequence joins TRBV10-2 and TRBJ2-7, with 9 bases matching TRBD2. Trimming cost V 2 bases and J 0 bases; bases outside gene matches: 8. The CDR3 has 17 amino acids. Looked up from germline, CDR1 is WSHSY and CDR2 is SAAADI.

The rearrangement links TRBV9 to TRBJ2-7; D not certain. The ends were cut back, 4 bases at V and 3 bases at J, with 11 bases in the middle. The CDR3 spans 13 residues. Germline values: CDR1 SGDLS, CDR2 YYNGEE. The DNA of the CDR3 is TGTGCCAGCAGCCCCAGACCATTCTACGAGCAGTACTTC. This translates into CASSPRPFYEQYF.

The chain recombines TRBV5-5 with TRBJ1-1, with unresolved D. The CDR3 is made up of 13 amino acids. The ends were cut back, 4 bases at V and 6 bases at J, with 13 bases in the middle. CDR1 is SGHKS and CDR2 is YYEKEE in the germline V gene (reference sequence). This CDR3 reads CASSLERRPEAFF. CDR3 sequence (DNA): TGTGCCAGCAGCCTTGAGCGGAGGCCTGAAGCTTTCTTT.

The gene calls are TRBV4-1 and TRBJ2-7; D perhaps matches TRBD1 (6 bases). Looked up from germline, CDR1 is MGHRA and CDR2 is YSYEKL. This CDR3 contains 15 residues. Trimming shortened V by 4 bases and J by 6 bases, and 19 bases separated the two germline ends. The CDR3 reads CASSPYEQGSGEQYF. In DNA, the CDR3 is TGCGCCAGCAGCCCATACGAACAGGGATCTGGCGAGCAGTACTTC.

The V and J genes are TRBV6-5 and TRBJ1-5; possible D gene TRBD1, 5 bases. V lost 2 bases and J lost 6, with 11 bases in between. The germline V gene has CDR1 MNHEY and CDR2 SVGAGI. The CDR3 consists of 14 residues. The CDR3 loop reads CASSYLGGIQPQHF. The DNA for the CDR3 is TGTGCCAGCAGTTACCTCGGGGGGATTCAGCCCCAGCATTTT.

This rearrangement joins TRBV27 to TRBJ2-7; 8 bases are a match to TRBD2. The ends lost 5 bases at V and 3 bases at J; junction bases unmatched: 3. The CDR3 extends over 13 amino acids. Per germline, CDR1 MNHEY and CDR2 SMNVEV (reference sequence). In DNA form, the CDR3 reads TGTGCCAGCAGTCCGGGGGGGATCTACGAGCAGTACTTC. Translating gives CASSPGGIYEQYF.

The chain uses TRBV10-3 and TRBJ2-2; 12 nucleotides line up with TRBD2. V shed 8 bases and J 7 bases; nucleotides not matched to a gene: 17. The CDR3 spans 18 residues. Germline CDR1 ENHRY, CDR2 SYGVKD. The CDR3 DNA sequence: TGTGCCATCCGTTCCTTAGGGCGACTAGCGGGAGCTGGCGGGGAGCTGTTTTTT. Translated: CAIRSLGRLAGAGGELFF.